The rows below give T cell receptor beta chains drawn from one sample of a study of identical twins. TCRdb reprocessed the 5' RACE reads via MiXCR and lists one record per CDR3 protein. The data contain about 700,000 distinct CDR3 sequences, less than 10% of them singletons. The same data also went into a second study, on yellow fever vaccine responses in identical twins.

Source material: PBMCs. The receptor set was obtained from a woman aged 18-35 years in good health. Each CDR3 is given with its conserved first and last residue. D genes are given only for firm matches. Only some rows state a clone size, as once, few, many or a class for expanded clones.

size	D	V	J	CDR3	DNA
-	-	TRBV28	TRBJ1-2	CASSPWGGTAVGYTF	TGTGCCAGCAGTCCATGGGGCGGGACGGCCGTGGGCTACACCTTC
many	TRBD2	TRBV29-1	TRBJ2-1	CSARVLAGGQVYNEQFF	TGCAGCGCCCGAGTACTAGCGGGAGGGCAGGTCTACAATGAGCAGTTCTTC
-	-	TRBV21-1	TRBJ2-3	CASRGRGGDTQYF	TGTGCCAGCAGAGGCAGGGGAGGAGATACGCAGTATTTT
many	-	TRBV5-1	TRBJ2-5	CASSLSVGIQETQYF	TGCGCCAGCAGCTTGTCGGTCGGGATCCAAGAGACCCAGTACTTC
few	-	TRBV24-1	TRBJ2-1	CATTTGSQSNEQFF	TGTGCCACCACTACCGGGTCTCAGTCCAATGAGCAGTTCTTC
-	-	TRBV29-1	TRBJ2-1	CSARVSRSYNEQFF	TGCAGCGCTCGAGTGTCTCGCTCCTACAATGAGCAGTTCTTC
-	-	TRBV5-5	TRBJ1-4	CASQLPGDGEKLFF	TGTGCCAGCCAATTGCCGGGGGACGGTGAAAAACTGTTTTTT
many	-	TRBV27	TRBJ2-2	CASLGAPNTGELFF	TGTGCCAGCCTAGGGGCACCCAACACCGGGGAGCTGTTTTTT
few	-	TRBV19	TRBJ1-5	CASKAGTYSNQPQHF	TGTGCCAGTAAAGCCGGGACTTATAGCAATCAGCCCCAGCATTTT
few	-	TRBV15	TRBJ2-2	CATSTSLGTAGELFF	TGTGCCACCAGCACATCCCTGGGGACCGCCGGGGAGCTGTTTTTT
many	TRBD2	TRBV7-9	TRBJ2-2	CASSLAHKRENTGELFF	TGTGCCAGCAGCTTAGCGCATAAGCGGGAGAACACCGGGGAGCTGTTTTTT
many	-	TRBV3-1	TRBJ1-5	CASSQDSSSNQPQHF	TGTGCCAGCAGCCAAGATAGCTCAAGCAATCAGCCCCAGCATTTT
many	TRBD1	TRBV6-5	TRBJ2-7	CASSYSDRVGYEQYF	TGTGCCAGCAGTTACTCGGACAGGGTAGGGTACGAGCAGTACTTC
-	TRBD2	TRBV7-3	TRBJ2-1	CASNHGREYNEQFF	TGTGCCAGCAACCATGGGCGGGAGTACAATGAGCAGTTCTTC
many	-	TRBV20-1	TRBJ2-7	CSARDFRFDYEQYF	TGCAGTGCTAGAGATTTTCGCTTTGACTACGAGCAGTACTTC
-	-	TRBV27	TRBJ2-7	CASSLSSDNRAEQYF	TGTGCCAGCAGTTTATCTTCGGACAATCGTGCCGAGCAGTACTTC
many	TRBD2	TRBV6-5	TRBJ2-2	CASSYGTSGDGELFF	TGTGCCAGCAGTTACGGGACTAGCGGGGACGGGGAGCTGTTTTTT
few	-	TRBV7-2	TRBJ2-7	CASSLARTASIEQYF	TGTGCCAGCAGCTTAGCCAGGACAGCCTCGATCGAGCAGTACTTC
-	TRBD2	TRBV13	TRBJ2-1	CASSPEGLAGVGNEQFF	TGTGCCAGCAGCCCGGAGGGACTAGCGGGGGTGGGCAATGAGCAGTTCTTC
-	TRBD1	TRBV4-1	TRBJ2-7	CASSQDWLGQGLEQYF	TGCGCCAGCAGCCAAGATTGGTTAGGACAGGGGCTCGAGCAGTACTTC
few	TRBD2	TRBV20-1	TRBJ2-7	CSAPPSGSVNEQYF	TGCAGTGCGCCGCCTAGCGGGAGTGTGAACGAGCAGTACTTC
-	-	TRBV20-1	TRBJ2-3	CSAHPLRRIGVSTDTQYF	TGCAGTGCTCACCCACTACGGCGGATCGGAGTCAGCACAGATACGCAGTATTTT
few	-	TRBV10-3	TRBJ2-5	CAISADRQETQYF	TGTGCCATCAGTGCCGACCGACAAGAGACCCAGTACTTC
few	TRBD2	TRBV5-1	TRBJ2-1	CASSPGLAAIIRSDYNEQFF	TGCGCCAGCAGCCCTGGACTAGCGGCAATAATAAGATCGGACTACAATGAGCAGTTCTTC
-	-	TRBV28	TRBJ2-6	CASENSGANVLTF	TGTGCCAGCGAAAATTCTGGGGCCAACGTCCTGACTTTC
-	-	TRBV6-5	TRBJ2-3	CASSYRLSTDTQYF	TGTGCCAGCAGTTACCGGCTGAGCACAGATACGCAGTATTTT
few	TRBD2	TRBV6-2/TRBV6-3	TRBJ2-1	CASRLLGLAGHNEQFF	TGTGCCAGCAGACTCCTGGGACTAGCGGGGCACAATGAGCAGTTCTTC
many	TRBD2	TRBV6-2/TRBV6-3	TRBJ2-5	CASSTGTSGGETQYF	TGTGCCAGCAGTACCGGGACTAGCGGGGGTGAGACCCAGTACTTC
few	-	TRBV20-1	TRBJ2-3	CSARDWAGLPDTQYF	TGCAGTGCTAGAGATTGGGCAGGTCTGCCAGATACGCAGTATTTT
few	TRBD2	TRBV7-8	TRBJ2-7	CASSKLIAGEGEQYF	TGTGCCAGCAGCAAACTCATAGCGGGAGAGGGCGAGCAGTACTTC